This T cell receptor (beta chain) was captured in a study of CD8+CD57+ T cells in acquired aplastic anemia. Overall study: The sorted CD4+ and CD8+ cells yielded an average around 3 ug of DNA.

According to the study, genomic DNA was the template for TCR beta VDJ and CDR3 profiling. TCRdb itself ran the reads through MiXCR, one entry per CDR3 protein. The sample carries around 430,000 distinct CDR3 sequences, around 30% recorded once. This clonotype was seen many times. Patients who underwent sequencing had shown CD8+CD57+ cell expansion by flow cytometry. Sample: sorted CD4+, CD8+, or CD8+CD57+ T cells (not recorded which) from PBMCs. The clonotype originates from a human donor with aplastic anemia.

CDR3 region: CASRSAGAEGYTF. CDR3 in DNA: TGTGCCAGTAGGTCAGCGGGGGCGGAAGGCTACACCTTC. The rearrangement links TRBV19 to TRBJ1-2; D possibly corresponds to TRBD1 (6 bases). CDR1 is LNHDA and CDR2 is SQIVND in the germline V gene (reference sequence). The V and J ends lost 6 bases and 8 bases respectively, with 16 bases between them. CDR3 length: 13 amino acids. Using reference TRBV19 and TRBJ1-2 for the parts outside the CDR3, the full variable domain is DGGITQSPKYLFRKEGQNVTLSCEQNLNHDAMYWYRQDPGQGLRLIYYSQIVNDFQKGDIAEGYSVSREKKESFPLTVTSAQKNPTAFYLCASRSAGAEGYTFGSGTRLTVV.